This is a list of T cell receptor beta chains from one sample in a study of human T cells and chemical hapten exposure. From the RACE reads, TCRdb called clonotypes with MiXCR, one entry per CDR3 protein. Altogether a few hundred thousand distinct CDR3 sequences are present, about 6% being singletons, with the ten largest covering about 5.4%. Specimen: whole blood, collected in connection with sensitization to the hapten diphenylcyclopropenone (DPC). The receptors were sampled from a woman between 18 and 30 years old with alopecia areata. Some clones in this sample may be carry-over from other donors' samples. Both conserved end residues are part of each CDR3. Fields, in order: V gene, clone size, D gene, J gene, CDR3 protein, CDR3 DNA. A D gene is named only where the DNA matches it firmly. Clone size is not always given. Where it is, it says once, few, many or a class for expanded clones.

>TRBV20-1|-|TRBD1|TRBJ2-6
CSARLTGTGGSGANVLTF
TGCAGTGCTAGACTAACCGGGACAGGGGGCTCTGGGGCCAACGTCCTGACTTTC
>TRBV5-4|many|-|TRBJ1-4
CASSLGSRNEKLFF
TGTGCCAGCAGCTTGGGTTCAAGGAATGAAAAACTGTTTTTT
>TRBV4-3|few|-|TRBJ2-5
CASSQEFQVYQETQYF
TGCGCCAGCAGCCAAGAGTTCCAGGTGTACCAAGAGACCCAGTACTTC
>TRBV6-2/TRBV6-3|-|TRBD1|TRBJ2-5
CASSSTGASVQETQYF
TGTGCCAGCAGCTCCACAGGGGCCTCTGTACAAGAGACCCAGTACTTC
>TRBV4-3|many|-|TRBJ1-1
CASSPDSLNTEAFF
TGCGCCAGCAGCCCGGACAGTTTGAACACTGAAGCTTTCTTT
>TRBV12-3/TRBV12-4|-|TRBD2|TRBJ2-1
CASNTRTLGLAGGHDEQFF
TGTGCCAGCAACACCCGGACCTTAGGACTAGCGGGGGGGCACGATGAGCAGTTCTTC
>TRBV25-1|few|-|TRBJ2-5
CATSSGGFRETQYF
TGTGCCACGTCCAGTGGGGGCTTTCGGGAGACCCAGTACTTC
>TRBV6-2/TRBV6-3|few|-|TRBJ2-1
CASTLGVGWSSYNEQFF
TGTGCCAGCACCCTAGGGGTGGGGTGGAGCTCCTACAATGAGCAGTTCTTC
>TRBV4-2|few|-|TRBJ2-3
CASSSPNFGGASDTQYF
TGTGCCAGCAGCTCCCCCAATTTTGGCGGGGCTTCAGATACGCAGTATTTT
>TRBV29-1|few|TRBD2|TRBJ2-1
CSVEDQSGDNEQFF
TGCAGCGTTGAAGATCAGAGCGGGGACAATGAGCAGTTCTTC
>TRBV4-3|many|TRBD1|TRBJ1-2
CASSQGRRGQGHYGYTF
TGCGCCAGCAGCCAAGGGAGGCGTGGACAGGGGCACTATGGCTACACCTTC
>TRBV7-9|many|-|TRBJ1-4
CASSLDYEKLFF
TGTGCCAGCAGCTTAGATTATGAAAAACTGTTTTTT
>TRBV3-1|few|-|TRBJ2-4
CASSPAGIAKNIQYF
TGTGCCAGCAGCCCGGCAGGCATAGCCAAAAACATTCAGTACTTC
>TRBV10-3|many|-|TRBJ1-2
CAINPLGDRYYGYTF
TGTGCCATCAACCCCCTGGGGGACCGCTACTATGGCTACACCTTC
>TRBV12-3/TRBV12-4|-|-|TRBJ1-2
CASSPPGSSGYTF
TGTGCCAGCAGTCCCCCGGGCAGTTCAGGCTACACCTTC
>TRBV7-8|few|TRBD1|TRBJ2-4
CASSLSRQGNIQYF
TGTGCCAGCAGCTTAAGTAGACAGGGAAACATTCAGTACTTC
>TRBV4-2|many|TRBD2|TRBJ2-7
CASSRGLAGGPEQYF
TGTGCCAGCAGCCGCGGACTAGCGGGGGGACCCGAGCAGTACTTC